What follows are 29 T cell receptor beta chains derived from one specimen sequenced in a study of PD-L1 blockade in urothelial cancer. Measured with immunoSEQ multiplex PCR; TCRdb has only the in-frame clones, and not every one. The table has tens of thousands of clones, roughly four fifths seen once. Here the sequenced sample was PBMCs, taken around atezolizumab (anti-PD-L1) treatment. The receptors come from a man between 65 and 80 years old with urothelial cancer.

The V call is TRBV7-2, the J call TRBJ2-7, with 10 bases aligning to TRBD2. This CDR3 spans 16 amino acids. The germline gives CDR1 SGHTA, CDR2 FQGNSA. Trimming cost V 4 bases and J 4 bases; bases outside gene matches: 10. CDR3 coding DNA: TGTGCCAGCAGCTCCCCCCGGACTAGCGGCGGTTACGAGCAGTACTTC. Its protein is CASSSPRTSGGYEQYF.

The CDR3 DNA is TGCGCCAGCAGCCAAGGGGGCGGGGGTTACAATGAGCAGTTCTTC. This gives the protein CASSQGGGGYNEQFF. The chain joins TRBV4-3 to TRBJ2-1, with TRBD2 matching 7 bases. The CDR3 is 15 amino acids. With 1 base clipped from V and 4 bases from J, the junction kept 4 bases outside the gene matches. Germline loops: CDR1 LGHNA, CDR2 YSLEER.

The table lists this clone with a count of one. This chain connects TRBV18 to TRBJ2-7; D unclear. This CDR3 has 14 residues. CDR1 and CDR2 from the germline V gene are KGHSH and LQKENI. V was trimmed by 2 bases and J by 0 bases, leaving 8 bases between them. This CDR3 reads CASSPDPSSYEQYF. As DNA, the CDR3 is TGTGCCAGCTCACCAGATCCGAGCTCCTACGAGCAGTACTTC.

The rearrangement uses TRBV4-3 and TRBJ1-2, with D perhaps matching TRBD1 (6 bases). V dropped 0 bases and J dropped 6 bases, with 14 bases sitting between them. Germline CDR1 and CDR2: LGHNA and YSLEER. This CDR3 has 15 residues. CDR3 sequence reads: CASSQDKMRGNGYTF. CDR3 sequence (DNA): TGCGCCAGCAGCCAAGATAAGATGAGGGGGAATGGCTACACCTTC.

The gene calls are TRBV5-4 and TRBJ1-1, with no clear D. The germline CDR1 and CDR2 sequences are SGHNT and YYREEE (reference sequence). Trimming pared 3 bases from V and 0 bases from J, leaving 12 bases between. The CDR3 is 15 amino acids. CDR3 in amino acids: CASSSPGKLNTEAFF. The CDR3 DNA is TGTGCCAGCAGCTCCCCCGGGAAATTGAACACTGAAGCTTTCTTT.

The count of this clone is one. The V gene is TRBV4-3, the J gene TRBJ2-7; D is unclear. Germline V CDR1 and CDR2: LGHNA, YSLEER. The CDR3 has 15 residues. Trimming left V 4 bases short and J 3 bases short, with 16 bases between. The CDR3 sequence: CASSPEETMNYEQYF. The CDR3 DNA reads TGCGCCAGCAGCCCAGAGGAGACGATGAACTACGAGCAGTACTTC.

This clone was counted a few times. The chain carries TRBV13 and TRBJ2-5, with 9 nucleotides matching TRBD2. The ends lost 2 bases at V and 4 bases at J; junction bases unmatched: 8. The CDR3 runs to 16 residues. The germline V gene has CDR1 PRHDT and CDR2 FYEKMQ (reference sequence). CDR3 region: CASSLQGGRVGETQYF. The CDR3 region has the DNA TGTGCCAGCAGCTTACAAGGCGGGAGGGTCGGAGAGACCCAGTACTTC. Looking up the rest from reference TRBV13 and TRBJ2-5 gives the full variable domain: AAGVIQSPRHLIKEKRETATLKCYPIPRHDTVYWYQQGPGQDPQFLISFYEKMQSDKGSIPDRFSAQQFSDYHSELNMSSLELGDSALYFCASSLQGGRVGETQYFGPGTRLLVL.

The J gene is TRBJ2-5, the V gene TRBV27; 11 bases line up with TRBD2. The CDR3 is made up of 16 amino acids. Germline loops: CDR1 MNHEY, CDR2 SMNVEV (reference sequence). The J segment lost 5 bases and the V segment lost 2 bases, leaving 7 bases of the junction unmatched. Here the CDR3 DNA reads TGTGCCAGCAGTTTAACTAGCGGGAGATCTGGTGAGACCCAGTACTTC. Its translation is CASSLTSGRSGETQYF.

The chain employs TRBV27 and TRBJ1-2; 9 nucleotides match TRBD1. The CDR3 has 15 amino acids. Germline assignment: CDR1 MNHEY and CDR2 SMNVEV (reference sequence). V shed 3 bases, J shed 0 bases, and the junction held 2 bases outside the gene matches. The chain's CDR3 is CASSFGTGSNYGYTF. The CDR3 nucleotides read TGTGCCAGCAGTTTTGGGACAGGGTCTAACTATGGCTACACCTTC.

The CDR3 is CASRGPGQGPGANVLTF. CDR3 DNA sequence: TGTGCCAGCAGGGGACCGGGACAGGGACCTGGGGCCAACGTCCTGACTTTC. The genes are TRBV7-8 and TRBJ2-6; TRBD1 agrees at 9 bases. After removal of 6 bases from V and 2 bases from J, the junction contained 8 bases not matched to a gene. Per germline, CDR1 SGHVS and CDR2 FQNEAQ. The CDR3 is 17 amino acids.

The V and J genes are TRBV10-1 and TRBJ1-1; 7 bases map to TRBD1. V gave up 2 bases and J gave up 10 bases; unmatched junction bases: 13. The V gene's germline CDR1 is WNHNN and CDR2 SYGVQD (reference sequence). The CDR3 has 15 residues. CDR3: CASSERQGSVGGAFF. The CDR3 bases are TGCGCCAGCAGTGAGCGACAGGGATCTGTTGGAGGAGCTTTCTTT.

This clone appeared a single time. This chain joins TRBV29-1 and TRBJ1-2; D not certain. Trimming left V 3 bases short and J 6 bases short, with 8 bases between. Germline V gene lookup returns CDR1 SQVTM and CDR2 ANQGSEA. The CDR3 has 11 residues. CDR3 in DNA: TGCAGCGTTGACAAAGAGAATGGCTACACCTTC. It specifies CSVDKENGYTF.

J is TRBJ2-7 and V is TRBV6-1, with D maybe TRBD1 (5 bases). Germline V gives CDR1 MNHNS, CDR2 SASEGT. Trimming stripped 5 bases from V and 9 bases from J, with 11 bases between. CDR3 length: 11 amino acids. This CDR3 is CASSRGHGQYF. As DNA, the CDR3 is TGTGCCAGCAGTAGAGGACACGGGCAGTACTTC.

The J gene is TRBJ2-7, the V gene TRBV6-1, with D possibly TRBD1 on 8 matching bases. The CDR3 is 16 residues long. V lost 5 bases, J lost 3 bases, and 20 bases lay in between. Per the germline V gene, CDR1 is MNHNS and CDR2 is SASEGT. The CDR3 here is CASSQEQGGFGYEQYF. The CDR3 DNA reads TGTGCCAGCAGTCAAGAACAGGGGGGGTTCGGCTACGAGCAGTACTTC.

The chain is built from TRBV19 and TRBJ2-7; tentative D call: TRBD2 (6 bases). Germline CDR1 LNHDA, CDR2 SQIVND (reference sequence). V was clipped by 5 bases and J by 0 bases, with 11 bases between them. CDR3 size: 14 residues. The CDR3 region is CASSFAGSSYEQYF. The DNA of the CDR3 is TGTGCCAGTAGTTTCGCCGGGAGCTCCTACGAGCAGTACTTC.

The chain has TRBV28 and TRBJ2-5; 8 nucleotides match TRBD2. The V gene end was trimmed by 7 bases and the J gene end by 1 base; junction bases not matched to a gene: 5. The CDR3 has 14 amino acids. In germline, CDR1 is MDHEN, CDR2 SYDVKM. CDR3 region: CASKAGDPQETQYF. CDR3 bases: TGTGCCAGCAAAGCGGGAGATCCCCAAGAGACCCAGTACTTC.

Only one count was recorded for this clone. CDR3 protein: CASSPRTGEGDTQYF. The CDR3 DNA follows: TGTGCCAGCAGCCCCCGGACAGGGGAGGGAGATACGCAGTATTTT. The rearrangement joins TRBV11-3 to TRBJ2-3, with 9 bases fitting TRBD1. Germline-derived CDR1 and CDR2 are SGHNT and YENEEA. The CDR3 sequence is 15 residues long. Trimming removed 5 bases from V and 5 bases from J; junction bases left unmatched: 8.

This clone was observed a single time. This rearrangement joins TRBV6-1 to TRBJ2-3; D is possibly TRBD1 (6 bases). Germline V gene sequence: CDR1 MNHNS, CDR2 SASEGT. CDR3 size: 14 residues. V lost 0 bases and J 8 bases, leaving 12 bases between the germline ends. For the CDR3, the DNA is TGTGCCAGCAGTGAAGCGACAGCCAGGGGTACGCAGTATTTT. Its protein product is CASSEATARGTQYF.

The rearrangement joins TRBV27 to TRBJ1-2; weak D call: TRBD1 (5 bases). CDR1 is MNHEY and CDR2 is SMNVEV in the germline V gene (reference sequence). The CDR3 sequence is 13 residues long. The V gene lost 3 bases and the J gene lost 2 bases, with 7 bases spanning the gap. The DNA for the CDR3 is TGTGCCAGCAGTTTTCAGGGAAACTATGGCTACACCTTC. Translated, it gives CASSFQGNYGYTF.

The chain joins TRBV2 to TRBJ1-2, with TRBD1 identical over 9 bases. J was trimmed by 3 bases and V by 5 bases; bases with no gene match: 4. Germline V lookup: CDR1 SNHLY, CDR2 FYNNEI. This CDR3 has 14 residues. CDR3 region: CASSQRQGDYGYTF. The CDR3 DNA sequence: TGTGCCAGCAGTCAAAGACAGGGGGACTATGGCTACACCTTC.

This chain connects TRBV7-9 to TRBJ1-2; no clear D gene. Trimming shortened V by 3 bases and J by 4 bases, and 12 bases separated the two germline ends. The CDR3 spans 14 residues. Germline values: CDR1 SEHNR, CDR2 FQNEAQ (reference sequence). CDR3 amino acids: CASSFEAMGYGYTF. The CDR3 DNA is TGTGCCAGCAGCTTTGAGGCCATGGGCTATGGCTACACCTTC.

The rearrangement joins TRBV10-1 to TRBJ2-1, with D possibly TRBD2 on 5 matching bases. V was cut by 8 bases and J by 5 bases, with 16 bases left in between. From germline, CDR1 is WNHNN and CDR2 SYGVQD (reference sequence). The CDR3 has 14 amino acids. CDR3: CASSPGKLHNEQFF. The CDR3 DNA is TGCGCCAGCTCCCCCGGGAAACTGCACAATGAGCAGTTCTTC.

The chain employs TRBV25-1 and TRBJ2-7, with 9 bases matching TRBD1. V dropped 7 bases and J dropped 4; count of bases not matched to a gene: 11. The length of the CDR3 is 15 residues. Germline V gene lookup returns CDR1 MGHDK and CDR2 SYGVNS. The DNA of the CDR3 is TGTGCCAGCAAGGGACAGGGAGGAGTAGGATACGAGCAGTACTTC. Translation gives CASKGQGGVGYEQYF.

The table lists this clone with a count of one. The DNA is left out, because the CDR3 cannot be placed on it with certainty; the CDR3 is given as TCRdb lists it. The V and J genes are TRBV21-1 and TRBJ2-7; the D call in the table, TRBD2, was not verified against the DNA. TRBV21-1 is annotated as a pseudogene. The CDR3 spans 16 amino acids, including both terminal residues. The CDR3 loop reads CASWGRGAVPPYEQYF.

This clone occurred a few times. The CDR3 spells CASSPLAGDFGANVLTF. For the CDR3, the DNA is TGTGCCAGCAGTCCTCTAGCGGGAGACTTTGGGGCCAACGTCCTGACTTTC. The chain joins TRBV28 to TRBJ2-6; 10 bases map to TRBD2. This CDR3 spans 17 amino acids. Germline V CDR1 and CDR2: MDHEN, SYDVKM. V dropped 5 bases and J dropped 3; count of bases not matched to a gene: 7.

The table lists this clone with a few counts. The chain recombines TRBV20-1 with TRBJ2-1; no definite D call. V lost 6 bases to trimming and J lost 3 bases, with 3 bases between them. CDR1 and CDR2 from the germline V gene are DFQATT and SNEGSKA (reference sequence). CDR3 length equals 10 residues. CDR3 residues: CSAGYNEQFF. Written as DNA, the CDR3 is TGCAGTGCCGGCTACAATGAGCAGTTCTTC.

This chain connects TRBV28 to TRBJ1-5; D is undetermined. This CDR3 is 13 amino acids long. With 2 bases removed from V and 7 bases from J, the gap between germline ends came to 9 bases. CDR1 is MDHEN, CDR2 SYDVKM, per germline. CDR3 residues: CASSLARRQPQHF. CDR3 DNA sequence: TGTGCCAGCAGTTTAGCCAGGAGGCAGCCCCAGCATTTT. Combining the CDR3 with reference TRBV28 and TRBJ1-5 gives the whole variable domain DVKVTQSSRYLVKRTGEKVFLECVQDMDHENMFWYRQDPGLGLRLIYFSYDVKMKEKGDIPEGYSVSREKKERFSLILESASTNQTSMYLCASSLARRQPQHFGDGTRLSIL.

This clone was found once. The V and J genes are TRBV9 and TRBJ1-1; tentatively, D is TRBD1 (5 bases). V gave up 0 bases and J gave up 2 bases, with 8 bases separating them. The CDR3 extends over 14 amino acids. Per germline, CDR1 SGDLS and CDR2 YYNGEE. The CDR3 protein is CASSVDRSNTEAFF. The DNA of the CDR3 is TGTGCCAGCAGCGTAGACAGGAGCAACACTGAAGCTTTCTTT.

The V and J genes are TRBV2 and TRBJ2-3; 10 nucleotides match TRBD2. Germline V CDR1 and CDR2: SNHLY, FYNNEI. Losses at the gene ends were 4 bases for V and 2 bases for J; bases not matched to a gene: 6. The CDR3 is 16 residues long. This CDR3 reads CASSAGLAEVTDTQYF. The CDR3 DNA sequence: TGTGCCAGCAGTGCAGGACTAGCGGAGGTCACAGATACGCAGTATTTT. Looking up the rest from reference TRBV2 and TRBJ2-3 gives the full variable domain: EPEVTQTPSHQVTQMGQEVILRCVPISNHLYFYWYRQILGQKVEFLVSFYNNEISEKSEIFDDQFSVERPDGSNFTLKIRSTKLEDSAMYFCASSAGLAEVTDTQYFGPGTRLTVL.